These 3 T cell receptor beta chains share one sample of origin, sequenced in a study of OX40 agonist ivuxolimab in advanced cancers. The table came from immunoSEQ multiplex PCR; TCRdb's copy has only in-frame clones and leaves some out. The sample lists tens of thousands of clones, more than 90% occurring once. The specimen comprised CD4+ or CD8+ T cells sorted from blood, sampled in a trial of the OX40 agonist ivuxolimab. These receptor sequences come from an adult with an advanced solid tumor such as melanoma, head and neck, liver or kidney cancer.

The rearrangement links TRBV11-2 to TRBJ2-1; TRBD2 matches at 15 bases. The J segment lost 9 bases and the V segment lost 5 bases, leaving 2 bases of the junction unmatched. CDR1 SGHAT and CDR2 FQNNGV come from the germline V gene. This CDR3 has 14 residues. The CDR3 here is CASSPGLAGGEQFF. Written as DNA, the CDR3 is TGTGCCAGCAGCCCGGGACTAGCGGGGGGTGAGCAGTTCTTC.

The chain joins TRBV6-4 to TRBJ2-7, with 12 bases that match TRBD2. J was trimmed by 2 bases and V by 7 bases; bases with no gene match: 3. Per germline, CDR1 MRHNA and CDR2 SNTAGT. The CDR3 consists of 14 residues. The CDR3 coding sequence is TGTGCCAGCATTCGACTAGCGGGGGCCTACGAGCAGTACTTC. As protein: CASIRLAGAYEQYF.

CDR3 coding DNA: TGCGCCAGCAGCTCGGGACAGGGGGACAATGAGCAGTTCTTC. It encodes CASSSGQGDNEQFF. This chain joins TRBV5-1 and TRBJ2-1, with TRBD1 matching 11 bases. Trimming at V came to 3 bases and at J to 5 bases, leaving 1 base not matched to a gene. The CDR3 runs to 14 residues. Per the germline V gene, CDR1 is SGHRS and CDR2 is YFSETQ. The whole variable domain, filled in from reference TRBV5-1 and TRBJ2-1, reads KAGVTQTPRYLIKTRGQQVTLSCSPISGHRSVSWYQQTPGQGLQFLFEYFSETQRNKGNFPGRFSGRQFSNSRSEMNVSTLELGDSALYLCASSSGQGDNEQFFGPGTRLTVL.